This is a list of T cell receptor beta chains from one sample in a study of T-cell memory formation after mild COVID-19. TCRdb called the 5' RACE reads again in MiXCR, with one record for every CDR3 protein. Of just over 350,000 distinct CDR3 sequences listed, about an eighth are singletons. The sample comprised PBMCs or a T cell subset sorted from them (not recorded which). These receptors were obtained from a young man who had mild COVID-19 (a few samples of this study predate the infection). Cell type and time point are not known. CDR3s include the opening cysteine and the closing phenylalanine or tryptophan.

J: TRBJ2-2; V: TRBV20-1; CDR3: CSAREGVRKGNTGELFF
J: TRBJ2-7; V: TRBV4-3; CDR3: CASSQGHTVVYEQYF
J: TRBJ1-2; V: TRBV6-6; CDR3: CASSYPDDLGGYTF
J: TRBJ2-3; V: TRBV5-6; CDR3: CASSLDRGSTDTQYF
J: TRBJ2-5; V: TRBV18; CDR3: CASSPQGTSGTRYQETQYF
J: TRBJ2-4; V: TRBV4-3; CDR3: CASSQDPRRHSIQYF
J: TRBJ1-4; V: TRBV5-1; CDR3: CASSSGPPNEKLFF
J: TRBJ2-1; V: TRBV29-1; CDR3: CSFIRASYNEQFF
J: TRBJ2-5; V: TRBV6-5; CDR3: CASSYGLAIFQETQYF
J: TRBJ1-1; V: TRBV5-1; CDR3: CASTIQGWNTEAFF
J: TRBJ2-7; V: TRBV10-2; CDR3: CASSEASPTYEQYF
J: TRBJ2-7; V: TRBV2; CDR3: CASTRQDSYEQYF
J: TRBJ2-3; V: TRBV7-9; CDR3: CASSLSVHSTDTQYF
J: TRBJ2-3; V: TRBV5-1; CDR3: CASSLGSSGSTDTQYF
J: TRBJ1-6; V: TRBV15; CDR3: CATRDNSYNSPLHF
J: TRBJ2-1; V: TRBV9; CDR3: CASKSLGDEQFF
J: TRBJ1-5; V: TRBV24-1; CDR3: CATSASGGYGQPQHF
J: TRBJ2-5; V: TRBV29-1; CDR3: CSGRTGTALETQYF
J: TRBJ1-1; V: TRBV28; CDR3: CASSGRGMNTEAFF
J: TRBJ2-3; V: TRBV7-9; CDR3: CASSLLPGTSDTDTQYF
J: TRBJ1-2; V: TRBV4-1; CDR3: CASSQYGTGGYGYTF
J: TRBJ2-3; V: TRBV5-1; CDR3: CASSLSGANTDTQYF
J: TRBJ1-6; V: TRBV7-2; CDR3: CASSLDGGTRNSPLHF
J: TRBJ2-3; V: TRBV20-1; CDR3: CSASQGAGDTQYF
J: TRBJ2-3; V: TRBV7-7; CDR3: CASSLAEGDTQYF
J: TRBJ1-1; V: TRBV6-6; CDR3: CASTYGRGNEDFF
J: TRBJ1-1; V: TRBV4-1; CDR3: CASSRWGQGAMDTEAFF
J: TRBJ1-1; V: TRBV4-2; CDR3: CASSLMSGGTEAFF
J: TRBJ1-6; V: TRBV5-1; CDR3: CASSLGGSQNSPLHF
J: TRBJ2-3; V: TRBV10-2; CDR3: CASGVLAGTDTQYF
J: TRBJ2-5; V: TRBV7-2; CDR3: CASSLADSSRVAQYF
J: TRBJ2-1; V: TRBV4-2; CDR3: CASSQDRGQLGEQFF
J: TRBJ1-4; V: TRBV4-3; CDR3: CASSYERTTGSANEKLFF
J: TRBJ2-7; V: TRBV11-3; CDR3: CASSLGPTSYEQYF
J: TRBJ2-3; V: TRBV30; CDR3: CAWASGADTQYF
J: TRBJ2-1; V: TRBV5-1; CDR3: CASSFVSRGQFF
J: TRBJ2-7; V: TRBV12-3/TRBV12-4; CDR3: CASSSQGTLYEQYF
J: TRBJ2-2; V: TRBV5-1; CDR3: CASRTGQNTGELFF
J: TRBJ2-5; V: TRBV6-5; CDR3: CASSYQPGLAGEQETQYF
J: TRBJ2-7; V: TRBV5-1; CDR3: CASRNPRSSYEQYF
J: TRBJ1-1; V: TRBV7-9; CDR3: CASSWGGRIEAFF
J: TRBJ2-1; V: TRBV7-2; CDR3: CASSLGLAGGYEQFF
J: TRBJ2-3; V: TRBV30; CDR3: CAWSSGTSGPLDTQYF
J: TRBJ2-1; V: TRBV4-1; CDR3: CASSLQHRRDEQFF
J: TRBJ2-3; V: TRBV11-3; CDR3: CASSSSGASGGPIDTQYF
J: TRBJ2-7; V: TRBV6-6; CDR3: CASSSPGTGGNEQYF
J: TRBJ1-5; V: TRBV30; CDR3: CAWSVQGDQPQHF
J: TRBJ2-1; V: TRBV18; CDR3: CASSPPTSGSYNEQFF
J: TRBJ1-1; V: TRBV5-1; CDR3: CASEIAKDEAFF
J: TRBJ2-2; V: TRBV18; CDR3: CASSLAGTGASGELFF
J: TRBJ2-3; V: TRBV2; CDR3: CASSVGGGLRRTDTQYF
J: TRBJ1-4; V: TRBV9; CDR3: CASSVDGQGIEKLFF
J: TRBJ2-3; V: TRBV6-6; CDR3: CASSRADTQYF
J: TRBJ1-6; V: TRBV7-2; CDR3: CASSLAGGGRGNSPLHF
J: TRBJ2-3; V: TRBV11-2; CDR3: CASSLGSRTATQYF
J: TRBJ2-3; V: TRBV5-6; CDR3: CASSLRGTQGADTQYF
J: TRBJ2-5; V: TRBV5-1; CDR3: CASSPEGGHQETQYF